The entry that follows covers one TCR beta chain sequence. Its antigen remains unidentified. The assay was immunoSEQ multiplex PCR, and TCRdb's table has in-frame clones only and misses some. The sample comprises 25,000 to 30,000 clones, 55% to 75% of which are singletons, and roughly 9% rests with the top ten. This entry comes from a study of vaccination effects on CD4 cells after COVID-19. Study observations and caveats: Sampling in the study covered few convalescent patients and included no early post-infection timepoints.

Germline trimming cut 0 bases from V and 3 bases from J; bases unmatched to any gene: 8. The CDR3 has 17 residues. Per germline, CDR1 LNHNV and CDR2 YYDKDF (reference sequence). Peptide-pool stimulation followed by sequencing identified expanded antigen-specific CD4+ clonotypes in the ViraFEST assay. The authors isolated CD4+ T cells after more than eight days of culture. All study participants received two doses of BNT162b2 or mRNA-1273 vaccine. The specimen was CD4+ T cells from PBMCs cultured with HCoV-NL63 spike peptides, collected after COVID-19 vaccination. This TCR derives from a human donor who received a COVID-19 vaccine. The chain uses TRBV15 and TRBJ2-1, with 7 bases lining up with TRBD2. The CDR3, as DNA: TGTGCCACCAGCAGAGATCGGCGGGAGAGTTACTACAATGAGCAGTTCTTC. Residues: CATSRDRRESYYNEQFF.